Shown below are 7 T cell receptor beta chains from a single sample sequenced in a study of blood T cell repertoires in COVID-19. Assay used: immunoSEQ multiplex PCR; TCRdb lists only in-frame clones, some missing. The table includes a few hundred thousand clones, about nine tenths detected once. Material: PBMCs or T cells enriched from blood (not recorded which). These receptor sequences come from a woman aged 50 to 65 in a cohort exposed to, infected with or recovered from COVID-19 (not recorded which).

The chain combines TRBV15 with TRBJ1-1; TRBD1 might be the D (6 bases). The germline V and J ends were trimmed by 8 bases and 3 bases, with 16 bases remaining between them. Germline V gene sequence: CDR1 LNHNV, CDR2 YYDKDF (reference sequence). This CDR3 has 14 amino acids. The CDR3 sequence is CATGRGEGDTEAFF. CDR3 bases: TGTGCCACCGGGCGGGGGGAGGGGGACACTGAAGCTTTCTTT.

This clone is a singleton in its sample. The CDR3 loop is CASSLRNEKLFF. The CDR3 coding sequence is TGTGCCAGCAGCTTACGTAATGAAAAACTGTTTTTT. V and J are TRBV7-2 and TRBJ1-4, with no clear D. Trimming pared 2 bases from V and 4 bases from J, leaving 2 bases between. Germline-derived CDR1 and CDR2 are SGHTA and FQGNSA. This CDR3 is built from 12 residues.

J is TRBJ1-5 and V is TRBV14; D is possibly TRBD1 (6 bases). V was cut by 1 base and J by 1 base, with 8 bases left in between. CDR1 is SGHDN, CDR2 FVKESK, per germline. The CDR3 has 15 amino acids. CDR3 sequence reads: CASSQGGGSNQPQHF. As DNA, the CDR3 is TGTGCCAGCAGCCAAGGAGGGGGAAGCAATCAGCCCCAGCATTTT.

Here the CDR3 reads CSVDIGGDTIYF. The CDR3 region has the DNA TGCAGCGTTGATATAGGAGGGGACACCATATATTTT. The V and J genes are TRBV29-1 and TRBJ1-3, with a weak D call TRBD1 (5 bases). Trimming cost V 3 bases and J 8 bases, with 11 bases left between them. The CDR3 spans 12 residues. Germline loops: CDR1 SQVTM, CDR2 ANQGSEA.

This clone has just one count. This chain links TRBV11-3 with TRBJ2-1; a possible D gene is TRBD2 (7 bases). Trimming removed 5 bases at V and 7 bases at J, with 24 bases between. CDR1 SGHNT and CDR2 YENEEA come from the germline V gene. The CDR3 has 17 amino acids. The CDR3 nucleotides are TGTGCCAGCAGCCTTGCCGTAAGGGGGGGTGCGGGGAATGAGCAGTTCTTC. Translating gives CASSLAVRGGAGNEQFF.

The gene calls are TRBV27 and TRBJ2-4; 7 bases are shared with TRBD1. There are 15 residues in the CDR3. The ends lost 2 bases at V and 3 bases at J; junction bases unmatched: 4. Germline CDR1 and CDR2: MNHEY and SMNVEV (reference sequence). The CDR3 DNA is TGTGCCAGCAGTTTAAGACAGGGTTACAAAAACATTCAGTACTTC. Translated, it gives CASSLRQGYKNIQYF.

The sample holds one count of this clone. The rearrangement joins TRBV6-2 or TRBV6-3 to TRBJ1-2; a possible D gene is TRBD1 (5 bases). Germline CDR1 is MNHEY and CDR2 is SVGEGT. CDR3 length equals 14 residues. V was shortened by 6 bases and J by 4 bases, with 15 bases between the two germline ends. CDR3: CASSTLGLIYGYTF. The CDR3 nucleotides are TGTGCCAGCAGCACGCTGGGACTGATCTATGGCTACACCTTC.